This TCR beta chain was sequenced in a study of blood T cell repertoires in COVID-19. Turning to the study itself: Collection of acute and convalescent COVID-19 samples took place in the United States, Italy and Spain. The cDNA or gDNA used as material had been derived from T cells, B-cell-depleted T cells, or PBMCs.

Germline V gene lookup returns CDR1 SGHVS and CDR2 FNYEAQ. Between the trimmed V and J ends, which lost 2 bases and 5 bases, there was a span of 15 bases. The CDR3 consists of 15 residues. In the authors' methods: Reference gene primer amplification gave estimated nucleated cell counts. TCRdb keeps only in-frame clones here, not all; method: immunoSEQ multiplex PCR. V and J calls and clone size are copied from that table; D and trimming were computed from the DNA. Among 200,000 to 250,000 clones listed, around nine tenths were seen once. The sequenced sample was peripheral blood. This TCR was sampled from a woman younger than 30 who had recovered from COVID-19. The V gene is TRBV7-6, the J gene TRBJ2-5, with D perhaps TRBD2 (8 bases). The CDR3 DNA reads as TGTGCCAGCAGCTTATTTACGGGAGGGGGCGAGACCCAGTACTTC. It specifies CASSLFTGGGETQYF.